This TCR beta chain was recovered during a study of T cells after posttransplantation cyclophosphamide. Treatment was busulfan-fludarabine conditioning, a marrow graft, and cyclophosphamide on days +3 and +4. Whole-study results and caveats: TRB overlap between skin or GI tissue T cells and blood was limited.

Points on this clone: Antigen specificity is unknown.

Measured with immunoSEQ multiplex PCR; TCRdb has only the in-frame clones, and not every one. Among fewer than 13,000 clones, approximately 80% were seen once, and the ten largest hold approximately 5.1%. Germline V lookup: CDR1 ENHRY, CDR2 SYGVKD. The V end lost 7 bases, the J end lost 2 bases, and 11 bases lay between the germline ends. The CDR3 is made up of 13 amino acids. The chain has TRBV10-3 and TRBJ1-1; D gene unclear. This receptor was taken from a female patient aged 50-59 years who received an allogeneic stem cell transplant from a related donor, was CMV-positive, and had no GVHD. A subset of T cells may come from the graft donor. The sample here was PBMCs, taken after allogeneic stem cell transplant with posttransplant cyclophosphamide. CDR3 in amino acids: CAITADINTEAFF. CDR3 coding DNA: TGTGCCATCACCGCAGACATTAACACTGAAGCTTTCTTT.